This T cell receptor (beta chain) was profiled in a study of blood T cell repertoires in COVID-19. Sequencing was performed with immunoSEQ multiplex PCR; in TCRdb, only in-frame clones are kept and a portion is missing. The repertoire consists of approximately 290,000 clones, with roughly 89% occurring once and the leading ten covering 3.5% to 4.5%. The V end was cut by 5 bases, the J end by 1 base, with 6 bases between. The CDR3 has 13 amino acids. Sequences were obtained from PBMCs or T cells enriched from blood (not recorded which). This TCR came from a woman aged 18-35 years with acute COVID-19. This rearrangement joins TRBV12-3 or TRBV12-4 to TRBJ2-1; D perhaps matches TRBD2 (5 bases). Written as DNA, the CDR3 is TGTGCCAGCAGTGCGGGTTCCTACAATGAGCAGTTCTTC. Protein: CASSAGSYNEQFF.